Listed below are T cell receptor beta chains from one sample, sequenced in a study of blood T cell repertoires in COVID-19. TCRdb's table, derived via immunoSEQ multiplex PCR, lists solely in-frame clones and lacks some. The sample shows 220,000 or so clones, 70% to 90% of them seen only once. The sequenced sample consisted of PBMCs or T cells enriched from blood (not recorded which). Source of these receptors: a man in his fifties or sixties who had been exposed to COVID-19. The CDR3 runs from the conserved cysteine through the conserved F or W. Fields, in order: clone size, V gene, D gene, J gene, CDR3 protein, CDR3 DNA. D genes are given only for firm matches. Some rows mark clone size as missing; the rest say once, few, many or name a class of expanded clone.

clone size: -
V gene: TRBV7-2
D gene: -
J gene: TRBJ1-3
CDR3 protein: CASSFQGQDTIYF
CDR3 DNA: TGTGCCAGCAGCTTCCAGGGTCAAGACACCATATATTTT

clone size: -
V gene: TRBV24-1
D gene: -
J gene: TRBJ1-5
CDR3 protein: CATSDTTGNQPQHF
CDR3 DNA: TGTGCCACCAGTGATACTACAGGGAATCAGCCCCAGCATTTT

clone size: -
V gene: TRBV28
D gene: -
J gene: TRBJ1-4
CDR3 protein: CASSLSFEKLFF
CDR3 DNA: TGTGCCAGCAGTTTATCCTTTGAAAAACTGTTTTTT

clone size: -
V gene: TRBV6-5
D gene: -
J gene: TRBJ2-2
CDR3 protein: CASSYSRTGELFF
CDR3 DNA: TGTGCCAGCAGTTACTCCCGGACCGGGGAGCTGTTTTTT

clone size: once
V gene: TRBV10-3
D gene: TRBD2
J gene: TRBJ2-3
CDR3 protein: CAIRTSSGDSTDTQYF
CDR3 DNA: TGTGCCATCAGGACTAGCAGCGGGGACAGCACAGATACGCAGTATTTT

clone size: -
V gene: TRBV5-1
D gene: -
J gene: TRBJ2-1
CDR3 protein: CASSLWSGGGNEQFF
CDR3 DNA: TGCGCCAGCAGCTTGTGGTCAGGGGGAGGCAATGAGCAGTTCTTC

clone size: -
V gene: TRBV9
D gene: -
J gene: TRBJ1-3
CDR3 protein: CASTPFSEAGNTIYF
CDR3 DNA: TGTGCCAGCACCCCTTTCAGCGAGGCTGGAAACACCATATATTTT

clone size: -
V gene: TRBV29-1
D gene: TRBD1
J gene: TRBJ1-2
CDR3 protein: CSVDRTGTNYGYTF
CDR3 DNA: TGCAGCGTTGACAGGACAGGGACGAATTATGGCTACACCTTC

clone size: few
V gene: TRBV30
D gene: -
J gene: TRBJ2-2
CDR3 protein: CAWTDSTGELFF
CDR3 DNA: TGTGCCTGGACCGACAGCACCGGGGAGCTGTTTTTT

clone size: few
V gene: TRBV27
D gene: TRBD1
J gene: TRBJ2-7
CDR3 protein: CASSSRQGNPYEQYF
CDR3 DNA: TGTGCCAGCAGTTCCCGACAGGGGAATCCCTACGAGCAGTACTTC

clone size: -
V gene: TRBV2
D gene: -
J gene: TRBJ1-1
CDR3 protein: CASRGQIGEAFF
CDR3 DNA: TGTGCCAGTAGAGGACAGATTGGTGAAGCTTTCTTT

clone size: -
V gene: TRBV24-1
D gene: TRBD2
J gene: TRBJ2-1
CDR3 protein: CARTSEQFF
CDR3 DNA: TGTGCCCGGACTAGCGAGCAGTTCTTC

clone size: -
V gene: TRBV2
D gene: TRBD1
J gene: TRBJ2-3
CDR3 protein: CASSVSQGFTDTQYF
CDR3 DNA: TGTGCCAGCAGTGTATCACAGGGGTTCACAGATACGCAGTATTTT

clone size: -
V gene: TRBV7-9
D gene: -
J gene: TRBJ2-7
CDR3 protein: CASSPTGFDEQYF
CDR3 DNA: TGTGCCAGCAGCCCAACAGGGTTCGACGAGCAGTACTTC

clone size: -
V gene: TRBV14
D gene: TRBD1
J gene: TRBJ2-5
CDR3 protein: CASSQRDRGTETQYF
CDR3 DNA: TGTGCCAGCAGCCAAAGGGACAGGGGAACAGAGACCCAGTACTTC

clone size: -
V gene: TRBV7-3
D gene: -
J gene: TRBJ2-2
CDR3 protein: CASSPGRVAGELFF
CDR3 DNA: TGTGCCAGCAGCCCGGGGAGAGTTGCCGGGGAGCTGTTTTTT

clone size: -
V gene: TRBV19
D gene: -
J gene: TRBJ2-1
CDR3 protein: CASSRRRERVNEQFF
CDR3 DNA: TGTGCCAGTAGCCGGCGGAGGGAGAGGGTTAATGAGCAGTTCTTC

clone size: -
V gene: TRBV11-2
D gene: -
J gene: TRBJ2-5
CDR3 protein: CASSSFRGIGETQYF
CDR3 DNA: TGTGCCAGCAGCTCATTCAGGGGTATAGGAGAGACCCAGTACTTC

clone size: once
V gene: TRBV7-6
D gene: -
J gene: TRBJ2-1
CDR3 protein: CASSLGAGPRVDEQFF
CDR3 DNA: TGTGCCAGCAGCTTAGGAGCTGGCCCCAGGGTCGATGAGCAGTTCTTC

clone size: -
V gene: TRBV27
D gene: TRBD2
J gene: TRBJ2-5
CDR3 protein: CASRRTSGGHKETQYF
CDR3 DNA: TGTGCCAGCCGGAGGACTAGCGGAGGACATAAAGAGACCCAGTACTTC

clone size: -
V gene: TRBV18
D gene: TRBD1
J gene: TRBJ1-1
CDR3 protein: CASSPLRQGDTEAFF
CDR3 DNA: TGTGCCAGCTCACCTTTGCGACAGGGGGACACTGAAGCTTTCTTT

clone size: -
V gene: TRBV5-1
D gene: -
J gene: TRBJ1-1
CDR3 protein: CASSLIPQQGNTEAFF
CDR3 DNA: TGCGCCAGCAGCTTGATCCCCCAACAGGGGAACACTGAAGCTTTCTTT

clone size: -
V gene: TRBV29-1
D gene: TRBD2
J gene: TRBJ2-3
CDR3 protein: CSVQLAGGVDTQYF
CDR3 DNA: TGCAGCGTGCAACTAGCGGGAGGGGTAGATACGCAGTATTTT

clone size: -
V gene: TRBV5-1
D gene: -
J gene: TRBJ2-7
CDR3 protein: CASSLGPAGNYEQYF
CDR3 DNA: TGCGCCAGCAGCTTGGGTCCCGCAGGGAACTACGAGCAGTACTTC

clone size: once
V gene: TRBV6-5
D gene: TRBD1
J gene: TRBJ1-1
CDR3 protein: CASIQTGSRAFF
CDR3 DNA: TGTGCCAGCATTCAGACAGGGTCCAGAGCTTTCTTT

clone size: -
V gene: TRBV18
D gene: -
J gene: TRBJ1-2
CDR3 protein: CASSPNSGGYGYTF
CDR3 DNA: TGTGCCAGCTCACCAAACTCGGGGGGTTATGGCTACACCTTC

clone size: -
V gene: TRBV5-1
D gene: TRBD1
J gene: TRBJ1-1
CDR3 protein: CASSWDRAYAGTEAFF
CDR3 DNA: TGCGCCAGCAGCTGGGACAGGGCGTATGCTGGCACTGAAGCTTTCTTT

clone size: -
V gene: TRBV4-1
D gene: TRBD2
J gene: TRBJ2-3
CDR3 protein: CASSRGTSGSDTQYF
CDR3 DNA: TGCGCCAGCAGCCGAGGGACTAGCGGATCTGATACGCAGTATTTT

clone size: once
V gene: TRBV10-3
D gene: -
J gene: TRBJ1-1
CDR3 protein: CAIRGEWGFGAFF
CDR3 DNA: TGTGCCATCAGGGGAGAGTGGGGTTTCGGAGCTTTCTTT

clone size: -
V gene: TRBV28
D gene: -
J gene: TRBJ1-6
CDR3 protein: CASRIRGIWGYNSPLHF
CDR3 DNA: TGTGCCAGCAGAATAAGGGGGATATGGGGGTATAATTCACCCCTCCACTTT

clone size: -
V gene: TRBV2
D gene: -
J gene: TRBJ1-5
CDR3 protein: CASSDRTAYQPQHF
CDR3 DNA: TGTGCCAGCAGTGATAGGACAGCATACCAGCCCCAGCATTTT

clone size: -
V gene: TRBV7-2
D gene: -
J gene: TRBJ1-5
CDR3 protein: CASSLGASQPQHF
CDR3 DNA: TGTGCCAGCAGCTTGGGGGCGAGTCAGCCCCAGCATTTT

clone size: -
V gene: TRBV7-6
D gene: TRBD1
J gene: TRBJ1-4
CDR3 protein: CASSSKPGTGREKLFF
CDR3 DNA: TGTGCCAGCAGCTCGAAACCCGGGACAGGGCGGGAAAAACTGTTTTTT

clone size: once
V gene: TRBV6-1
D gene: TRBD1
J gene: TRBJ1-3
CDR3 protein: CASSEYLGQGVNTIYF
CDR3 DNA: TGTGCCAGCAGTGAATACCTCGGTCAGGGGGTAAACACCATATATTTT

clone size: once
V gene: TRBV19
D gene: TRBD1
J gene: TRBJ2-7
CDR3 protein: CASSLGQGLYEQYF
CDR3 DNA: TGTGCCAGTAGCCTGGGACAGGGCTTGTACGAGCAGTACTTC

clone size: -
V gene: TRBV29-1
D gene: TRBD1
J gene: TRBJ2-3
CDR3 protein: CSVLPGQGADTQYF
CDR3 DNA: TGCAGCGTGCTTCCGGGACAGGGAGCAGATACGCAGTATTTT

clone size: -
V gene: TRBV28
D gene: TRBD1
J gene: TRBJ1-2
CDR3 protein: CASSSPGGGQDGYTF
CDR3 DNA: TGTGCCAGCAGTTCCCCAGGGGGCGGTCAGGATGGCTACACCTTC

clone size: -
V gene: TRBV6-5
D gene: -
J gene: TRBJ1-5
CDR3 protein: CASSYDLGQPQHF
CDR3 DNA: TGTGCCAGCAGTTACGATCTGGGCCAGCCCCAGCATTTT

clone size: -
V gene: TRBV11-2
D gene: -
J gene: TRBJ1-1
CDR3 protein: CASRPSGEAFF
CDR3 DNA: TGTGCCAGCAGACCATCAGGGGAAGCTTTCTTT

clone size: -
V gene: TRBV5-6
D gene: TRBD1
J gene: TRBJ2-3
CDR3 protein: CASSPGQDTDTQYF
CDR3 DNA: TGTGCCAGCAGCCCGGGACAGGACACAGATACGCAGTATTTT

clone size: -
V gene: TRBV7-2
D gene: TRBD1
J gene: TRBJ2-2
CDR3 protein: CASSLGAGQGAGELFF
CDR3 DNA: TGTGCCAGCAGCTTAGGAGCGGGACAGGGGGCCGGGGAGCTGTTTTTT

clone size: -
V gene: TRBV5-1
D gene: TRBD2
J gene: TRBJ2-5
CDR3 protein: CASSSTSGQETQYF
CDR3 DNA: TGCGCCAGCAGCTCCACTAGCGGCCAAGAGACCCAGTACTTC

clone size: -
V gene: TRBV2
D gene: -
J gene: TRBJ2-1
CDR3 protein: CASSELAPSSYNEQFF
CDR3 DNA: TGTGCCAGCAGTGAACTAGCCCCGAGCTCCTACAATGAGCAGTTCTTC

clone size: -
V gene: TRBV5-1
D gene: -
J gene: TRBJ1-1
CDR3 protein: CASSYTGSETEAFF
CDR3 DNA: TGCGCCAGCAGCTACACAGGGAGCGAGACTGAAGCTTTCTTT

clone size: once
V gene: TRBV5-4
D gene: TRBD2
J gene: TRBJ2-2
CDR3 protein: CASSSLLAGDNTGELFF
CDR3 DNA: TGTGCCAGCAGCTCCCTACTAGCGGGAGACAACACCGGGGAGCTGTTTTTT

clone size: -
V gene: TRBV3-1/TRBV3-2
D gene: -
J gene: TRBJ2-5
CDR3 protein: CASSLTPGETQYF
CDR3 DNA: TGTGCCAGCAGCCTTACCCCCGGAGAGACCCAGTACTTC

clone size: -
V gene: TRBV9
D gene: TRBD2
J gene: TRBJ2-2
CDR3 protein: CASSVGAGGGDTGELFF
CDR3 DNA: TGTGCCAGCAGCGTAGGCGCGGGAGGGGGGGACACCGGGGAGCTGTTTTTT

clone size: -
V gene: TRBV6-5
D gene: -
J gene: TRBJ1-5
CDR3 protein: CASGTFNQPQHF
CDR3 DNA: TGTGCCAGCGGGACTTTCAATCAGCCCCAGCATTTT

clone size: -
V gene: TRBV10-2
D gene: -
J gene: TRBJ2-7
CDR3 protein: CASSDPHQGSYEQYF
CDR3 DNA: TGCGCCAGCAGTGATCCTCACCAGGGAAGCTACGAGCAGTACTTC

clone size: -
V gene: TRBV5-1
D gene: TRBD1
J gene: TRBJ1-5
CDR3 protein: CASSAQGASHQPQHF
CDR3 DNA: TGCGCCAGCAGCGCACAGGGGGCATCTCATCAGCCCCAGCATTTT

clone size: -
V gene: TRBV6-5
D gene: -
J gene: TRBJ1-6
CDR3 protein: CATGSSYNSPLHF
CDR3 DNA: TGTGCCACGGGGAGCTCCTATAATTCACCCCTCCACTTT

clone size: -
V gene: TRBV5-1
D gene: TRBD1
J gene: TRBJ2-6
CDR3 protein: CASSLDRTSGANVLTF
CDR3 DNA: TGCGCCAGCAGCCTGGACAGGACCTCTGGGGCCAACGTCCTGACTTTC

clone size: -
V gene: TRBV5-1
D gene: TRBD1
J gene: TRBJ1-2
CDR3 protein: CASSLGTGSYGYTF
CDR3 DNA: TGCGCCAGCAGCTTGGGGACAGGGTCCTATGGCTACACCTTC

clone size: -
V gene: TRBV3-1/TRBV3-2
D gene: -
J gene: TRBJ1-2
CDR3 protein: CASSLQFNYGYTF
CDR3 DNA: TGTGCCAGCAGCCTTCAATTTAACTATGGCTACACCTTC

clone size: -
V gene: TRBV15
D gene: -
J gene: TRBJ1-2
CDR3 protein: CATSRDHNRASGYTF
CDR3 DNA: TGTGCCACCAGCAGAGATCATAACAGGGCGAGTGGCTACACCTTC

clone size: -
V gene: TRBV5-1
D gene: TRBD1
J gene: TRBJ2-1
CDR3 protein: CASSSAGGSYNEQFF
CDR3 DNA: TGCGCCAGCAGCTCCGCAGGGGGCTCCTACAATGAGCAGTTCTTC

clone size: -
V gene: TRBV14
D gene: -
J gene: TRBJ1-2
CDR3 protein: CASSQVAGPSGGYTF
CDR3 DNA: TGTGCCAGCAGCCAAGTAGCGGGACCTTCGGGAGGCTACACCTTC

clone size: -
V gene: TRBV5-1
D gene: -
J gene: TRBJ2-7
CDR3 protein: CASSLAGLYEQYF
CDR3 DNA: TGCGCCAGCAGCCTCGCGGGACTTTACGAGCAGTACTTC

clone size: -
V gene: TRBV5-1
D gene: -
J gene: TRBJ2-7
CDR3 protein: CASSLGTDSYEQYF
CDR3 DNA: TGCGCCAGCAGCTTGGGTACTGACTCCTACGAGCAGTACTTC

clone size: -
V gene: TRBV6-5
D gene: TRBD1
J gene: TRBJ1-4
CDR3 protein: CASRPRGLNEKLFF
CDR3 DNA: TGTGCCAGCAGGCCTAGGGGGCTTAATGAAAAACTGTTTTTT